This T cell receptor (beta chain) was sequenced during a study of cytomegalovirus exposure and HLA in healthy donors. Whole-study results and caveats: In vitro testing confirmed three CMV-associated chains as specific for CMV antigens. Data from an earlier analysis indicated that most TCR beta V segments were productive either about 90% or about 30% of the time. TCR beta chains numbering about 160 were designated cytomegalovirus-associated.

Germline CDR1 and CDR2: KGHSH and LQKENI. There are 12 residues in the CDR3. Trimming took 3 bases from V and 4 from J, leaving 7 bases between them. Concerning this clone itself: Its specificity is not known.

The PCR ran on 60 Vbeta and 13 Jbeta primers. Assay: immunoSEQ multiplex PCR; the TCRdb copy retains only in-frame clones and omits some. Of about 190,000 clones listed, around 80% were seen once; the top ten hold 6.3%. Donors in the study were healthy people who gave bone marrow. The receptor's source is a man aged 35 to 55 in good health and CMV-seropositive. The sample was PBMCs. The V gene is TRBV18, the J gene TRBJ2-7; no reliable D call. For the CDR3, the DNA is TGTGCCAGCTCACCGAACATGTACGAGCAGTACTTC. Translating gives CASSPNMYEQYF.